The rows below give T cell receptor beta chains drawn from one sample of a study of blood T cells in healthy people across ages. Via MiXCR, TCRdb re-called the 5' RACE reads, giving one row per CDR3 protein. The data show 800,000 to 950,000 distinct CDR3 sequences, almost 30% seen once. The data were also submitted as part of a second study, on T cells of mothers and their children.

The source material was blood. Source of these receptors: a middle-aged woman in good health. Each CDR3 is given without its conserved first and last residue. The D gene is left open where the match is weak.

j_gene | d_gene | v_gene | CDR3aa
TRBJ2-5 | TRBD2 | TRBV6-5 | ASSTGTSGASAQY
TRBJ2-5 | TRBD1 | TRBV12-3/TRBV12-4 | ASSFFSDRSLYQETQY
TRBJ2-5 | TRBD1 | TRBV28 | ASSQTGGRVEQY
TRBJ2-2 | TRBD1 | TRBV12-3/TRBV12-4 | ASSFQGQGANTGELF
TRBJ2-3 | . | TRBV5-1 | ASSATVGTGRPDTQY
TRBJ1-5 | . | TRBV12-3/TRBV12-4 | ASSFDSPYSNQPQH
TRBJ1-5 | . | TRBV4-2 | ASSQEWGGQPQH
TRBJ2-6 | . | TRBV12-3/TRBV12-4 | ASSSALTGSGANVLT
TRBJ2-6 | TRBD1 | TRBV4-3 | ASAPEGANSGANVLT
TRBJ1-2 | TRBD1 | TRBV5-1 | ASSWGTGELYGYT
TRBJ2-5 | . | TRBV7-9 | ASSLASGTETQY
TRBJ2-3 | TRBD1 | TRBV5-1 | ASSRTGDLTDTQY
TRBJ1-5 | TRBD1 | TRBV12-3/TRBV12-4 | ASSREGASNQPQH
TRBJ2-5 | . | TRBV7-3 | ASSPQALSCNEQY
TRBJ1-5 | TRBD1 | TRBV12-3/TRBV12-4 | ASSPDRGWDQPQH
TRBJ1-5 | . | TRBV28 | ASSFGGNYQPQH
TRBJ2-5 | . | TRBV24-1 | ATSDLLYQETQY
TRBJ2-3 | TRBD2 | TRBV9 | ASSVPSGGTDTQY
TRBJ1-2 | . | TRBV12-3/TRBV12-4 | ASSSMGGYT
TRBJ1-2 | . | TRBV5-1 | ASSPTLAYGYT
TRBJ2-7 | . | TRBV7-9 | ASSLVSGEQY
TRBJ1-2 | . | TRBV7-2 | ASSLVNRVAGYT
. | TRBD1 | TRBV3-1 | ASSLQGVNIQY
TRBJ1-2 | . | TRBV18 | ASSPDQGGGYT
TRBJ1-6 | . | TRBV2 | ASRSDYNSPLH
TRBJ2-5 | TRBD2 | TRBV7-3 | ASSLGLAGGSQETQY
TRBJ1-2 | . | TRBV20-1 | SALHRGGYGYT
TRBJ2-7 | TRBD1 | TRBV20-1 | SAGDRRHSSDEQY
TRBJ1-5 | . | TRBV20-1 | SAGQRELNSNQPQH
TRBJ1-5 | TRBD1 | TRBV4-3 | ASSQEATGGLQPQH
TRBJ1-2 | TRBD1 | TRBV20-1 | SASDRVQGYT
TRBJ2-2 | TRBD2 | TRBV4-1 | ASSHGLAGALNTGELF
TRBJ2-4 | . | TRBV20-1 | SARDLAVAKNIQY
TRBJ2-1 | TRBD2 | TRBV4-3 | ASSLRLAGNEQF
TRBJ2-5 | . | TRBV7-2 | ASSLGGPLETQY
TRBJ2-3 | TRBD2 | TRBV7-2 | ASSLARLGLAGSTDTQY
TRBJ1-5 | TRBD1 | TRBV5-6 | ASSSVDRRDNQPQH
TRBJ1-6 | . | TRBV20-1 | SASTTLKVSPLH
TRBJ1-2 | TRBD1 | TRBV11-2 | ASSSYQGDRGLNGYT
TRBJ2-7 | TRBD2 | TRBV7-2 | ASSYGRNYEQY
TRBJ2-7 | . | TRBV24-1 | ATSDFGRHEQY
TRBJ2-5 | . | TRBV7-9 | ASSLAYGGQETQY
TRBJ2-7 | . | TRBV7-2 | ASSPGGAGVYEQY
TRBJ2-7 | . | TRBV27 | ASRGRAAYEQY
TRBJ2-1 | . | TRBV28 | ASSTQGRGSIYEQF
TRBJ2-5 | . | TRBV7-2 | ASSQRLGREETQY
TRBJ2-2 | . | TRBV7-9 | ASKQENTGELF
TRBJ1-4 | . | TRBV12-3/TRBV12-4 | ASSPGTLLADEKLF
TRBJ2-1 | TRBD2 | TRBV5-5 | ASSWEVAGGYNEQF
TRBJ2-3 | TRBD2 | TRBV11-2 | ASSTGLAGGRSDTQY
TRBJ1-4 | . | TRBV3-1 | ASNLGVLNEKLF
TRBJ2-4 | TRBD2 | TRBV20-1 | SVTRGGTKNIQY
TRBJ2-3 | TRBD2 | TRBV7-2 | ASSLSGGARTDTQY
TRBJ2-1 | TRBD2 | TRBV7-2 | ASSLRGLAGVNEQF